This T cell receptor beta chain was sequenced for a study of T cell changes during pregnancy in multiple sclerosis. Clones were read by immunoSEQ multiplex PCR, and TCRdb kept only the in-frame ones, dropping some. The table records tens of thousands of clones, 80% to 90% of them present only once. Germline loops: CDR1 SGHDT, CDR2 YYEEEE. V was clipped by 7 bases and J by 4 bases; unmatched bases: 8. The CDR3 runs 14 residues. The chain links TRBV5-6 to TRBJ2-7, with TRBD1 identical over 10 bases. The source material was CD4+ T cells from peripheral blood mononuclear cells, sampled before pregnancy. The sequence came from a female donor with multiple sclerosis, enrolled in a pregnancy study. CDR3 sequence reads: CASGPGTGAYEQYF. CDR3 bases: TGTGCCAGCGGCCCCGGGACAGGGGCTTACGAGCAGTACTTC.